This T cell receptor (beta chain) derives from a study of T cells in Graves' hyperthyroidism and ophthalmopathy. The wider study: Peripheral blood specimens were obtained at initial diagnosis, prior to any treatment.

The CDR3 extends over 13 amino acids. Trimming left V 7 bases short and J 6 bases short, with 12 bases between. At least ten counts were recorded for this clonotype. The source material, RNA transcripts, was used to amplify TCR beta CDR3 regions. A set of HTBI primers served as the primers for a first-round RT-PCR of the TCR CDR3. Via MiXCR, TCRdb re-called the multiplex PCR reads, giving one row per CDR3 protein. The profile shows around 50,000 distinct CDR3 sequences, around half of them singletons. V usage is TRBV12-3 or TRBV12-4 and J usage is TRBJ2-2; D ambiguous. Specimen: blood. The receptor's source is a woman in her forties or fifties with Graves' ophthalmopathy. CDR3 sequence (DNA): TGTGCCAGCACCCCGGACGGGCCCGGGGAGCTGTTTTTT. Translating it yields CASTPDGPGELFF.